The source of this T cell receptor (beta chain) is a study of spatial heterogeneity in lung cancer. TCRdb reprocessed the 5' RACE reads with MiXCR, giving one entry per CDR3 protein. The repertoire holds 24,000 or so distinct CDR3 sequences, around 3.2% seen once, with 25% to 30% in the top ten. This CDR3 has 13 amino acids. V shed 6 bases and J 8 bases; nucleotides not matched to a gene: 7. The time point denotes: sample taken at primary tumor resection. From tumor, nontumor lung or frozen PBMC, whole RNA was taken unsorted for sequencing. V gene TRBV12-3 or TRBV12-4 combines with J gene TRBJ2-1; 7 nucleotides match TRBD2. Sequenced material: PBMCs, taken at surgery. The TCR was taken from a female donor with early-stage non-small cell lung cancer. This CDR3 reads CASSTGGSDEQFF. The CDR3 nucleotides are TGTGCCAGCAGCACGGGCGGGAGCGATGAGCAGTTCTTC.